This passage covers 21 T cell receptor beta chains from one sample sequenced in a study of T cell changes during pregnancy in multiple sclerosis. Measured with immunoSEQ multiplex PCR; TCRdb has only the in-frame clones, and not every one. The top ten clones hold about 0.85% of a sample with around 58,000 clones, roughly 91% of them seen once. The source material was peripheral blood, sampled before pregnancy. The receptors shown here come from a female donor with multiple sclerosis, enrolled in a pregnancy study.

This CDR3 reads CASLPRGANTEAFF. As DNA, the CDR3 is TGTGCCAGCTTACCGCGGGGGGCAAACACTGAAGCTTTCTTT. The chain combines TRBV6-1 with TRBJ1-1, with a tentative D call TRBD1 (6 bases). The CDR3 runs to 14 residues. V was trimmed by 8 bases and J by 2 bases, leaving 15 bases between them. Germline loops: CDR1 MNHNS, CDR2 SASEGT.

V and J are TRBV19 and TRBJ1-2, with D uncertain. CDR3 length equals 13 residues. Germline CDR1 and CDR2: LNHDA and SQIVND (reference sequence). With 5 bases removed from V and 2 bases from J, the gap between germline ends came to 9 bases. CDR3 DNA sequence: TGTGCCAGTAGTGCAGATAAAAACTATGGCTACACCTTC. Amino acid sequence: CASSADKNYGYTF. Based on the CDR3 plus reference TRBV19 and TRBJ1-2, the full variable domain is DGGITQSPKYLFRKEGQNVTLSCEQNLNHDAMYWYRQDPGQGLRLIYYSQIVNDFQKGDIAEGYSVSREKKESFPLTVTSAQKNPTAFYLCASSADKNYGYTFGSGTRLTVV.

The chain carries TRBV4-2 and TRBJ1-6, with D maybe TRBD1 (5 bases). Germline V CDR1 and CDR2: LGHNA, YNFKEQ. V dropped 0 bases and J dropped 3 bases, with 9 bases sitting between them. The CDR3 covers 16 residues. The CDR3 is CASSQDVQDYNSPLHF. The CDR3 bases are TGTGCCAGCAGCCAAGATGTACAGGACTATAATTCACCCCTCCACTTT.

The chain carries TRBV6-4 and TRBJ2-1; 9 nucleotides align to TRBD2. Germline V gives CDR1 MRHNA, CDR2 SNTAGT. With V trimmed by 4 bases and J by 6 bases, 7 bases remained unmatched. This CDR3 has 15 residues. The CDR3 reads CASSVKAGGINEQFF. For the CDR3, the DNA is TGTGCCAGCAGTGTTAAGGCGGGGGGGATCAATGAGCAGTTCTTC.

The rearrangement uses TRBV7-9 and TRBJ2-7; 9 bases are shared with TRBD2. Trimming cost V 6 bases and J 7 bases; bases outside gene matches: 16. From germline, CDR1 is SEHNR and CDR2 FQNEAQ (reference sequence). This CDR3 is built from 16 residues. The CDR3 sequence: CASSPSPSGGTGEQYF. The CDR3 nucleotides are TGTGCCAGCAGTCCATCCCCCAGCGGGGGGACGGGGGAGCAGTACTTC. Based on the CDR3 plus reference TRBV7-9 and TRBJ2-7, the full variable domain is DTGVSQNPRHKITKRGQNVTFRCDPISEHNRLYWYRQTLGQGPEFLTYFQNEAQLEKSRLLSDRFSAERPKGSFSTLEIQRTEQGDSAMYLCASSPSPSGGTGEQYFGPGTRLTVT.

The chain combines TRBV6-5 with TRBJ1-1, with D maybe TRBD1 (5 bases). V was shortened by 2 bases and J by 8 bases, with 18 bases between the two germline ends. The CDR3 totals 15 residues. CDR1 is MNHEY, CDR2 SVGAGI, per germline. Here the CDR3 reads CASSYDRGITEEAFF. For the CDR3, the DNA is TGTGCCAGCAGTTACGATAGGGGAATCACCGAAGAAGCTTTCTTT.

V is TRBV11-2 and J is TRBJ2-3; 7 bases agree with TRBD1. CDR1 and CDR2 (germline): SGHAT, FQNNGV. The V gene end was trimmed by 5 bases and the J gene end by 1 base; junction bases not matched to a gene: 12. This CDR3 is 17 amino acids long. CDR3 bases: TGTGCCAGCAGCAAATGGACAGGCGCTACCGGCACAGATACGCAGTATTTT. It yields the protein CASSKWTGATGTDTQYF. Supplemented by reference TRBV11-2 and TRBJ2-3, the full variable domain reads EAGVAQSPRYKIIEKRQSVAFWCNPISGHATLYWYQQILGQGPKLLIQFQNNGVVDDSQLPKDRFSAERLKGVDSTLKIQPAKLEDSAVYLCASSKWTGATGTDTQYFGPGTRLTVL.

The rearrangement links TRBV5-6 to TRBJ2-5; a weak D match, TRBD1 (6 bases). The J call may be wrong; the DNA end is better matched by TRBJ2-7. The CDR3 is 14 residues long. In germline, CDR1 is SGHDT, CDR2 YYEEEE. The CDR3 coding sequence is TGTGCCAGCACCACTAAGACAGGCTCCTACGAGCAGTACTTC. Its protein product is CASTTKTGSYEQYF.

This chain links TRBV5-4 with TRBJ2-5; maybe TRBD1 (7 bases). The CDR3 runs 16 residues. CDR1 is SGHNT and CDR2 is YYREEE in the germline V gene (reference sequence). The V and J ends lost 3 bases and 5 bases respectively, with 20 bases between them. This chain's CDR3 is CASSYRGGSDMETQYF. The CDR3 DNA is TGTGCCAGCAGCTACAGGGGAGGAAGCGATATGGAGACCCAGTACTTC.

The chain has TRBV6-1 and TRBJ1-2; D gene unclear. The CDR3 runs to 12 residues. Germline V gene lookup returns CDR1 MNHNS and CDR2 SASEGT. The V end lost 3 bases, the J end lost 4 bases, and 6 bases lay between the germline ends. In DNA, the CDR3 is TGTGCCAGCAGTGATAACGGCTATGGCTACACCTTC. Protein sequence: CASSDNGYGYTF.

The V call is TRBV9, the J call TRBJ2-1; a possible D gene is TRBD2 (7 bases). Germline-derived CDR1 and CDR2 are SGDLS and YYNGEE. V was shortened by 6 bases and J by 2 bases, with 15 bases between the two germline ends. The CDR3 has 15 residues. The CDR3, as DNA: TGTGCCAGCACCAAAAAGGGGGGGACCTACAATGAGCAGTTCTTC. This gives the protein CASTKKGGTYNEQFF.

This rearrangement joins TRBV4-2 to TRBJ1-1; D not resolved. CDR1 is LGHNA, CDR2 YNFKEQ, per germline. With 0 bases removed from V and 7 bases from J, the gap between germline ends came to 12 bases. CDR3 length: 14 residues. As DNA, the CDR3 is TGTGCCAGCAGCCAAGAAGTTGAGATAAGTGAAGCTTTCTTT. It translates to CASSQEVEISEAFF.

The V and J genes are TRBV6-5 and TRBJ2-1; TRBD2 matches 8 bases. Trimming at V came to 5 bases and at J to 3 bases, leaving 3 bases not matched to a gene. This CDR3 has 14 amino acids. Per germline, CDR1 MNHEY and CDR2 SVGAGI. The CDR3 region has the DNA TGTGCCAGCAGTACGCGGGGGGACTACAATGAGCAGTTCTTC. Its protein product is CASSTRGDYNEQFF.

The chain has TRBV7-2 and TRBJ2-7; 15 bases match TRBD2. The trim removed 7 bases at V and 2 bases at J, leaving 12 bases unmatched. Germline loops: CDR1 SGHTA, CDR2 FQGNSA. The CDR3 extends over 18 amino acids. Here the CDR3 reads CASNSGLAGGLFTYEQYF. The DNA of the CDR3 is TGTGCCAGCAACTCGGGACTAGCGGGGGGCCTTTTTACCTACGAGCAGTACTTC.

This chain uses TRBV6-1 with TRBJ1-1; weak D call: TRBD1 (5 bases). Germline V gene data show CDR1 as MNHNS and CDR2 as SASEGT. CDR3 length: 14 residues. V lost 3 bases and J 7 bases, leaving 15 bases between the germline ends. The CDR3, as DNA: TGTGCCAGCAGTGATGGCGGGGCAGCCCATGAAGCTTTCTTT. Its translation: CASSDGGAAHEAFF.

J is TRBJ1-2 and V is TRBV27; maybe TRBD1 (6 bases). Germline V gene data show CDR1 as MNHEY and CDR2 as SMNVEV (reference sequence). The length of the CDR3 is 13 residues. The V end was cut by 10 bases, the J end by 4 bases, with 16 bases between. CDR3 in amino acids: CATRTAGRYGYTF. The DNA of the CDR3 is TGTGCCACCCGGACAGCGGGACGCTATGGCTACACCTTC.

The chain couples TRBV30 to TRBJ2-3, with 8 bases aligning to TRBD2. J was trimmed by 0 bases and V by 1 base; bases with no gene match: 3. CDR3 size: 15 residues. Germline CDR1 GTSNPN, CDR2 SVGIG (reference sequence). The CDR3 DNA sequence: TGTGCCTGGAGTGCACTAGCGGTTAGCACAGATACGCAGTATTTT. Its translation is CAWSALAVSTDTQYF.

The chain is built from TRBV7-2 and TRBJ1-2; tentatively, D is TRBD1 (6 bases). V gave up 2 bases and J gave up 8 bases, with 15 bases separating them. From germline, CDR1 is SGHTA and CDR2 FQGNSA. There are 14 residues in the CDR3. The CDR3 here is CASSLHPGVGGYTF. CDR3 nucleotides: TGTGCCAGCAGCTTACATCCAGGGGTCGGAGGCTACACCTTC.

The rearrangement joins TRBV27 to TRBJ1-2; TRBD1 matches at 10 bases. Germline loops: CDR1 MNHEY, CDR2 SMNVEV (reference sequence). The length of the CDR3 is 15 residues. V shed 6 bases and J 4 bases; nucleotides not matched to a gene: 8. DNA of the CDR3: TGTGCCAGCAGGGGGACAGGGGATCTGACCTATGGCTACACCTTC. Translating it yields CASRGTGDLTYGYTF.

V is TRBV4-3 and J is TRBJ2-7, with 7 positions matching TRBD1. This CDR3 is built from 16 residues. The germline V gene encodes CDR1 LGHNA and CDR2 YSLEER. After removal of 0 bases from V and 7 bases from J, the junction contained 12 bases not matched to a gene. CDR3 loop: CASSQDGNRGIREQYF. The CDR3 DNA reads TGCGCCAGCAGCCAAGATGGGAACAGGGGAATACGAGAGCAGTACTTC.

The V and J genes are TRBV5-4 and TRBJ2-3, with 9 bases lining up with TRBD1. In germline, CDR1 is SGHNT, CDR2 YYREEE (reference sequence). Trimming at V came to 4 bases and at J to 5 bases, leaving 11 bases not matched to a gene. The CDR3 extends over 16 amino acids. For the CDR3, the DNA is TGTGCCAGCAGCCCCGGGACAGGGCAAAGGGGAGATACGCAGTATTTT. This sequence encodes CASSPGTGQRGDTQYF.